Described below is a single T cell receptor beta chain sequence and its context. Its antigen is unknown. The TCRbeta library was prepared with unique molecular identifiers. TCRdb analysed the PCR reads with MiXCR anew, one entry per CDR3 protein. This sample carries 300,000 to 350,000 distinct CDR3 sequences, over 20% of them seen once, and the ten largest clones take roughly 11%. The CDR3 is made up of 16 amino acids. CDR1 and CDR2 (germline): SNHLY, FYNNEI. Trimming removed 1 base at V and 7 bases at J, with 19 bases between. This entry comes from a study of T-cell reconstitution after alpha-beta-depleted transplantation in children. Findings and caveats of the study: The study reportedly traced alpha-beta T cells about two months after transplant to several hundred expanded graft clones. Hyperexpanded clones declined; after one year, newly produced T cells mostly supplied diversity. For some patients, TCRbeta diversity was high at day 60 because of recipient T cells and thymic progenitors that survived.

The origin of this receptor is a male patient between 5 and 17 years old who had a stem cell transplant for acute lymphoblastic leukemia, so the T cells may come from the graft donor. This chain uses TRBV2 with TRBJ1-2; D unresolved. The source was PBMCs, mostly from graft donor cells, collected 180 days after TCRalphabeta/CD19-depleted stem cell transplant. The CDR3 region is CASSEVIGPPRGGYTF. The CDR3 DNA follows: TGTGCCAGCAGTGAAGTCATTGGGCCACCCCGGGGTGGCTACACCTTC.